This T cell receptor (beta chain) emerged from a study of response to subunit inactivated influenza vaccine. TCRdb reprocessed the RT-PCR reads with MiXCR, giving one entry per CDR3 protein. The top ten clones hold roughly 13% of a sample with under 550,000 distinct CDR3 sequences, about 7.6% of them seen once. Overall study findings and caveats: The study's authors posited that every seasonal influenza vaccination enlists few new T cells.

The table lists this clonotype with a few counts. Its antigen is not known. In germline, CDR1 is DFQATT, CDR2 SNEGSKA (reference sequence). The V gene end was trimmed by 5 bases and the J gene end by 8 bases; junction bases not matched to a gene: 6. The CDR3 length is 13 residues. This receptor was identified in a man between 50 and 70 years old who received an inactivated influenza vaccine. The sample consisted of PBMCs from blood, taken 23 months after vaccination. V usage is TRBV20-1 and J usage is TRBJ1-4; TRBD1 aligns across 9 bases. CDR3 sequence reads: CSASRTGVEKLFF. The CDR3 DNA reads TGCAGTGCTTCTCGGACAGGGGTCGAAAAACTGTTTTTT.